This note documents a single T cell receptor beta chain sequence. Its antigen is still unknown. These data are taken from a study of cytotoxic CD8 clonotypes in ibrutinib-treated CLL. Overall study: With a range of 6 to 36, the median treatment time before response samples were taken was 12 to 13 months. Study conclusions and caveats: The clonality went up when patients responded to ibrutinib and dropped back toward baseline at progression.

V was clipped by 3 bases and J by 9 bases, with 15 bases between them. The germline V gene has CDR1 KGHSH and CDR2 LQKENI. This CDR3 spans 15 amino acids. Deep sequencing aimed at 1 in 200,000 to 1 in 1 million T cells' resolution. The assay was immunoSEQ multiplex PCR, and TCRdb's table has in-frame clones only and misses some. The sample carries about 270,000 clones, more than 70% recorded once. This sample comprised PBMCs, obtained at disease progression, from a patient treated with ibrutinib. The clonotype was recovered from a human donor with chronic lymphocytic leukemia. The chain employs TRBV18 and TRBJ1-6; D possibly corresponds to TRBD1 (6 bases). The CDR3 region has the DNA TGTGCCAGCTCACCGCAGCGGGGGGCAGGTTCACCCCTCCACTTT. Encoded protein: CASSPQRGAGSPLHF.